These 21 T cell receptor beta chains were all obtained from the same sample, sequenced in a study of glioma-infiltrating T cells. TCR alpha and beta CDR3 regions were amplified from RNA using iRepertoire nested multiplex PCR. TCRdb called the multiplex PCR reads again in MiXCR, with one record for every CDR3 protein. This sample has roughly 3,900 distinct CDR3 sequences, with less than 40% found just once. What was sequenced was glioma tissue, nonneoplastic brain tissue, or PBMCs (not recorded which). Receptors were obtained from a human donor with low-grade glioma or glioblastoma, undergoing nonglioma brain surgery, or in good health (not recorded which).

The V and J genes are TRBV18 and TRBJ1-1; possibly TRBD1 for D (6 bases). V was cut by 6 bases and J by 9 bases, with 20 bases left in between. The germline V gene encodes CDR1 KGHSH and CDR2 LQKENI. CDR3 size: 14 residues. The CDR3 bases are TGTGCCAGCTCGCCCGGTGGGGGGGGCGCGAAAGCTTTCTTT. Protein product: CASSPGGGGAKAFF.

This clonotype is medium-sized (0.01 to 0.1%) within its sample. V and J are TRBV20-1 and TRBJ1-6; D not certain. The germline V and J ends were trimmed by 2 bases and 4 bases, with 9 bases remaining between them. Germline V CDR1 and CDR2: DFQATT, SNEGSKA (reference sequence). The length of the CDR3 is 14 residues. In nucleotides, the CDR3 is TGCAGTGCTAGACAGGAAAATTATAATTCACCCCTCCACTTT. Protein product: CSARQENYNSPLHF.

This clonotype occurred many times. The chain is built from TRBV4-2 and TRBJ2-7, with TRBD1 matching 7 bases. Unmatched junction bases numbered 2, after V lost 0 bases and J lost 0 bases. This CDR3 has 15 residues. CDR1 is LGHNA, CDR2 YNFKEQ, per germline. CDR3 protein: CASSQDDRVSYEQYF. CDR3 coding DNA: TGTGCCAGCAGCCAAGATGACAGGGTCTCCTACGAGCAGTACTTC.

The chain links TRBV11-2 to TRBJ2-2, with D tentatively TRBD2 (5 bases). Trimming took 0 bases from V and 4 from J, leaving 30 bases between them. Germline V gene lookup returns CDR1 SGHAT and CDR2 FQNNGV. The CDR3 loop spans 22 amino acids. CDR3 in amino acids: CASSLDLLKARGADLSTGELFF. The CDR3 nucleotides read TGTGCCAGCAGCTTAGATCTTCTAAAAGCCCGAGGAGCGGACCTATCCACCGGGGAGCTGTTTTTT.

This chain joins TRBV6-2 or TRBV6-3 and TRBJ1-5; 8 nucleotides align to TRBD1. The CDR3 consists of 16 residues. Germline CDR1 and CDR2: MNHEY and SVGEGT. J gave up 0 bases and V 4 bases, and 5 bases lay outside the gene matches. Here the CDR3 reads CASSSRTGYSNQPQHF. In DNA form, the CDR3 reads TGTGCCAGCAGTTCCCGGACAGGGTATAGCAATCAGCCCCAGCATTTT.

In its sample, this clonotype was seen many times. The V gene is TRBV18, the J gene TRBJ1-1; TRBD1 might be the D (5 bases). V shed 2 bases and J shed 1 base, with 14 bases lying between them. Germline CDR1 reads KGHSH; CDR2 reads LQKENI. The CDR3 spans 16 residues. CDR3 in amino acids: CASSPNLGGANTEAFF. The DNA for the CDR3 is TGTGCCAGCTCACCAAACCTCGGAGGGGCGAACACTGAAGCTTTCTTT.

This clonotype was counted between two and nine times. This rearrangement joins TRBV5-1 to TRBJ1-1; TRBD1 matches 9 bases. V gave up 5 bases and J gave up 3 bases; unmatched junction bases: 5. From germline, CDR1 is SGHRS and CDR2 YFSETQ. CDR3 length: 14 amino acids. CDR3 coding DNA: TGCGCCAGCAGGTCGGGACAGGGAGACACTGAAGCTTTCTTT. Its protein product is CASRSGQGDTEAFF.

This clonotype is classed as medium-sized (0.01 to 0.1%). The chain carries TRBV2 and TRBJ2-7, with 11 nucleotides matching TRBD1. CDR3 size: 15 residues. V lost 7 bases and J lost 7; bases outside the gene matches: 12. Germline assignment: CDR1 SNHLY and CDR2 FYNNEI. CDR3 amino acids: CASKLSGTGGGEQYF. CDR3 DNA: TGTGCCAGCAAACTTTCCGGGACAGGGGGTGGAGAGCAGTACTTC.

This clonotype was counted ten times or more. V usage is TRBV7-2 and J usage is TRBJ2-5; D not certain. Germline assignment: CDR1 SGHTA and CDR2 FQGNSA. Deletions cut 3 bases from V and 2 bases from J, with 13 bases between. The CDR3 sequence is 15 residues long. The chain's CDR3 is CASSFFGSIQETQYF. CDR3 coding DNA: TGTGCCAGCAGCTTTTTTGGTTCGATACAAGAGACCCAGTACTTC.

Many counts were recorded for this clonotype. The CDR3 bases are TGTGCCAGCAGCTTGGACCCGGGGGCGATTAAGAACTATGGCTACACCTTC. It codes for CASSLDPGAIKNYGYTF. V is TRBV5-4 and J is TRBJ1-2, with D maybe TRBD1 (6 bases). V gave up 0 bases and J gave up 2 bases, with 17 bases separating them. CDR3 length: 17 residues. Germline-derived CDR1 and CDR2 are SGHNT and YYREEE (reference sequence).

This clonotype was seen a few times. This may be a read error, as it is one base from a much larger clone. V is TRBV2 and J is TRBJ1-1; D is unresolved. Per the germline V gene, CDR1 is SNHLY and CDR2 is FYNNEI. This CDR3 has 14 amino acids. Trimming stripped 3 bases from V and 1 base from J, with 9 bases between. The CDR3 nucleotides are TGTGCCAGCAGTGACAGCTTCGGGAACACTGAAGCTTTCTTT. Encoded protein: CASSDSFGNTEAFF. Using reference TRBV2 and TRBJ1-1 for the parts outside the CDR3, the full variable domain is EPEVTQTPSHQVTQMGQEVILRCVPISNHLYFYWYRQILGQKVEFLVSFYNNEISEKSEIFDDQFSVERPDGSNFTLKIRSTKLEDSAMYFCASSDSFGNTEAFFGQGTRLTVV.

This clonotype was seen more than once but under ten times. The rearrangement links TRBV19 to TRBJ1-2; no definite D call. The CDR3 has 15 amino acids. CDR1 is LNHDA, CDR2 SQIVND, per germline (reference sequence). V dropped 6 bases and J dropped 4 bases, with 18 bases sitting between them. CDR3 coding DNA: TGTGCCAGTAGGAACACGGACCGCCTCCCCTATGGCTACACCTTC. This translates into CASRNTDRLPYGYTF.

The rearrangement links TRBV18 to TRBJ1-6; no clear D. Germline V CDR1 and CDR2: KGHSH, LQKENI. CDR3 length equals 15 residues. Trimming left V 6 bases short and J 8 bases short, with 17 bases between. As DNA, the CDR3 is TGTGCCAGCTCTTTCGGCCGGGATTACGATTCACCCCTCCACTTT. Its protein is CASSFGRDYDSPLHF.

This clonotype qualifies as medium-sized. The chain links TRBV12-3 or TRBV12-4 to TRBJ1-5; D is uncertain. The CDR3 is made up of 14 amino acids. The V gene lost 2 bases and the J gene lost 9 bases, with 14 bases spanning the gap. In DNA, the CDR3 is TGTGCCAGCAGTTTAAGCATCGGGGTACGGCCCCAGCATTTT. Protein product: CASSLSIGVRPQHF.

This clonotype has ten or more counts. This chain connects TRBV12-3 or TRBV12-4 to TRBJ1-2; D is ambiguous. Between the trimmed V and J ends, which lost 3 bases and 8 bases, there was a span of 7 bases. The CDR3 totals 11 residues. CDR3 in amino acids: CASSLEGGYTF. CDR3 sequence (DNA): TGTGCCAGCAGTTTGGAGGGCGGCTACACCTTC.

This clonotype came up many times. The chain couples TRBV19 to TRBJ1-2; 8 positions match TRBD1. The CDR3 runs 14 residues. The V and J ends lost 5 bases and 3 bases, in that order; junction bases with no gene match: 5. Germline V gene data show CDR1 as LNHDA and CDR2 as SQIVND (reference sequence). The CDR3 reads CASSSTGGDYGYTF. CDR3 DNA sequence: TGTGCCAGTAGTTCTACAGGGGGGGACTATGGCTACACCTTC.

Within the sample, this clonotype is large (0.1 to 1%). This sequence joins TRBV12-3 or TRBV12-4 and TRBJ2-7; TRBD2 matches at 11 bases. This CDR3 is built from 15 residues. V was pared by 5 bases and J by 3 bases, with 6 bases of the junction left unmatched. The CDR3: CASSHLAGGLYEQYF. For the CDR3, the DNA is TGTGCCAGCAGTCACCTAGCGGGGGGCCTCTACGAGCAGTACTTC.

This clonotype has at least ten counts. The rearrangement joins TRBV6-1 to TRBJ1-1; D uncertain. V was pared by 6 bases and J by 4 bases, with 18 bases between. The germline V gene has CDR1 MNHNS and CDR2 SASEGT. The CDR3 runs to 15 residues. CDR3 DNA sequence: TGTGCCAGCAGCTCCTGGCGAAGGCGGGGCACTGAAGCTTTCTTT. The encoded protein is CASSSWRRRGTEAFF.

This clonotype is judged medium-sized. The gene calls are TRBV7-2 and TRBJ2-5; the D is unclear. The V and J ends lost 3 bases and 6 bases respectively, with 11 bases between them. In germline, CDR1 is SGHTA, CDR2 FQGNSA. The CDR3 has 13 amino acids. In nucleotides, the CDR3 is TGTGCCAGCAGCTTTGGACCCCCCAAGACCCAGTACTTC. Translated: CASSFGPPKTQYF.

In this sample, this clonotype is large. This chain links TRBV11-2 with TRBJ2-3; 10 bases align to TRBD2. The germline gives CDR1 SGHAT, CDR2 FQNNGV. J was trimmed by 0 bases and V by 2 bases; bases with no gene match: 2. CDR3 length equals 16 residues. The CDR3 spells CASSLSGGASTDTQYF. The CDR3 DNA is TGTGCCAGCAGCTTAAGCGGGGGGGCTAGCACAGATACGCAGTATTTT.

By frequency in the sample, this clonotype is medium-sized. J is TRBJ2-5 and V is TRBV20-1; no firm D call. There are 14 residues in the CDR3. Per the germline V gene, CDR1 is DFQATT and CDR2 is SNEGSKA (reference sequence). Trimming shortened V by 4 bases and J by 4 bases, and 16 bases separated the two germline ends. CDR3 protein: CSAKPGRPVETQYF. In nucleotides, the CDR3 is TGCAGTGCTAAACCGGGCCGACCGGTAGAGACCCAGTACTTC.